The 28 T cell receptor beta chains below were found in one sample sequenced in a study of identical twins. In TCRdb, the 5' RACE reads were re-called with MiXCR into one record per CDR3 protein. Of 450,000 or so distinct CDR3 sequences detected, less than 25% appear once; the ten largest clones hold about 2.9%. These data were also reused for a study on T cells expressing NK-cell markers.

The sample was CD4+ T cells sorted from blood. The receptor source for this set is a woman under 30 in good health.

The V and J genes are TRBV6-4 and TRBJ2-2; the match to TRBD1 covers 9 bases. The CDR3 is made up of 16 amino acids. Trimming cost V 2 bases and J 5 bases; bases outside gene matches: 6. Germline V lookup: CDR1 MRHNA, CDR2 SNTAGT. The CDR3, as DNA: TGTGCCAGCAGTGACCAACCGACAGGGGGGACCGGGGAGCTGTTTTTT. This sequence encodes CASSDQPTGGTGELFF.

This clonotype was seen only a few times. The chain employs TRBV5-1 and TRBJ2-1; TRBD2 matches 8 bases. CDR1 and CDR2 (germline): SGHRS, YFSETQ. The CDR3 spans 16 residues. Trimming took 0 bases from V and 6 from J; bases not matched to a gene: 8. This CDR3 reads CASSLVPGTSLNEQFF. CDR3 nucleotide sequence: TGCGCCAGCAGCTTGGTACCGGGGACTAGTCTCAATGAGCAGTTCTTC.

This chain uses TRBV7-6 with TRBJ2-7, with D hard to call. This CDR3 is 14 amino acids long. V was trimmed by 5 bases and J by 6 bases, leaving 17 bases between them. Germline values: CDR1 SGHVS, CDR2 FNYEAQ. The CDR3 loop reads CASSPPVLGSEQYF. DNA of the CDR3: TGTGCCAGCAGCCCCCCGGTTCTGGGGTCCGAGCAGTACTTC.

Worth noting for this clonotype: A far larger clone is one base from this, pointing to a likely read error. V and J are TRBV12-3 or TRBV12-4 and TRBJ2-7; D ambiguous. Trimming left V 6 bases short and J 1 base short, with 4 bases between. The CDR3 spans 11 residues. DNA for the CDR3: TGTGCCAGCAGACCTTCCTACGAGCAGTACTTC. Protein sequence: CASRPSYEQYF.

This clonotype came up a few times. Here the CDR3 reads CASSLYGGPRDEAFF. Written as DNA, the CDR3 is TGCGCCAGCAGCTTATACGGGGGGCCGAGGGATGAAGCTTTCTTT. The chain carries TRBV5-1 and TRBJ1-1, with D possibly TRBD1 on 6 matching bases. Trimming took 2 bases from V and 7 from J, leaving 18 bases between them. CDR1 is SGHRS, CDR2 YFSETQ, per germline. This CDR3 has 15 residues.

The chain carries TRBV5-1 and TRBJ2-3, with D unclear. Germline loops: CDR1 SGHRS, CDR2 YFSETQ. Trimming removed 2 bases at V and 2 bases at J, with 9 bases between. This CDR3 is 14 amino acids long. CDR3: CASSFGIATDTQYF. The CDR3 region has the DNA TGCGCCAGCAGCTTCGGCATCGCCACAGATACGCAGTATTTT.

This clonotype came up a few times. CDR3 protein: CASSTGAGVRQPQHF. The CDR3 nucleotides are TGTGCCAGCAGTACAGGGGCAGGGGTCAGGCAGCCCCAGCATTTT. The chain couples TRBV25-1 to TRBJ1-5, with 7 bases lining up with TRBD1. The germline V gene has CDR1 MGHDK and CDR2 SYGVNS. V shed 5 bases, J shed 7 bases, and the junction held 11 bases outside the gene matches. The CDR3 covers 15 residues. Full variable domain (rest looked up from reference TRBV25-1 and TRBJ1-5): EADIYQTPRYLVIGTGKKITLECSQTMGHDKMYWYQQDPGMELHLIHYSYGVNSTEKGDLSSESTVSRIRTEHFPLTLESARPSHTSQYLCASSTGAGVRQPQHFGDGTRLSIL.

This rearrangement joins TRBV5-1 to TRBJ2-3; the D gene is possibly TRBD2 (6 bases). V was shortened by 2 bases and J by 2 bases, with 21 bases between the two germline ends. In germline, CDR1 is SGHRS, CDR2 YFSETQ. The CDR3 covers 18 residues. CDR3 protein: CASSLNPGAGGVTDTQYF. The CDR3 coding sequence is TGCGCCAGCAGCTTAAACCCGGGAGCGGGCGGGGTCACAGATACGCAGTATTTT.

This clonotype has a handful of counts. J is TRBJ2-5 and V is TRBV5-1; TRBD2 might be the D (7 bases). CDR1 and CDR2 from the germline V gene are SGHRS and YFSETQ. Trimming stripped 4 bases from V and 4 bases from J, with 14 bases between. The CDR3 spans 14 residues. This chain's CDR3 is CASSGGPGGETQYF. CDR3 in DNA: TGCGCCAGCAGCGGGGGCCCGGGAGGAGAGACCCAGTACTTC.

J is TRBJ2-1 and V is TRBV6-1; a possible D gene is TRBD1 (6 bases). The CDR3 runs 14 residues. Germline CDR1 is MNHNS and CDR2 is SASEGT. Trimming stripped 2 bases from V and 6 bases from J, with 11 bases between. DNA of the CDR3: TGTGCCAGCAGTGAAAGAGGGGGATTCAATGAGCAGTTCTTC. It yields the protein CASSERGGFNEQFF.

The chain couples TRBV5-1 to TRBJ1-1; TRBD1 agrees at 9 bases. Unmatched junction bases numbered 5, after V lost 4 bases and J lost 4 bases. The CDR3 sequence is 14 residues long. Germline CDR1 reads SGHRS; CDR2 reads YFSETQ. The CDR3 DNA reads TGCGCCAGCAGCGGTGGACAGGGGATCACTGAAGCTTTCTTT. Protein product: CASSGGQGITEAFF.

This clonotype was counted many times. This rearrangement joins TRBV12-3 or TRBV12-4 to TRBJ1-5; D call uncertain. The CDR3 is 14 amino acids. With 3 bases removed from V and 4 bases from J, the gap between germline ends came to 10 bases. CDR3 sequence (DNA): TGTGCCAGCAGTTTCGGGGTGAGGAATCAGCCCCAGCATTTT. Amino acid sequence: CASSFGVRNQPQHF.

There are a few counts of this clonotype. This chain uses TRBV7-8 with TRBJ1-6, with D perhaps matching TRBD1 (6 bases). The CDR3 runs 14 residues. The V end lost 5 bases, the J end lost 7 bases, and 12 bases lay between the germline ends. Germline lookup yields CDR1 SGHVS and CDR2 FQNEAQ. DNA of the CDR3: TGTGCCAGCAGCGACTGGACAGCGAATTCACCCCTCCACTTT. Protein sequence: CASSDWTANSPLHF.

V is TRBV7-9 and J is TRBJ2-3; D is unclear. Germline V gives CDR1 SEHNR, CDR2 FQNEAQ (reference sequence). Trimming stripped 1 base from V and 2 bases from J, with 10 bases between. The CDR3 is 15 amino acids. CDR3 sequence reads: CASSLGGYNTDTQYF. Written as DNA, the CDR3 is TGTGCCAGCAGCTTAGGTGGCTATAACACAGATACGCAGTATTTT.

This clonotype was counted only a few times. This sequence joins TRBV20-1 and TRBJ2-7; TRBD2 agrees at 7 bases. Germline CDR1 is DFQATT and CDR2 is SNEGSKA (reference sequence). The CDR3 totals 13 residues. V gave up 3 bases and J gave up 4 bases; unmatched junction bases: 6. This CDR3 is CSASPGGGYEQYF. The CDR3 region has the DNA TGCAGTGCTAGTCCGGGGGGTGGGTACGAGCAGTACTTC.

The chain joins TRBV5-5 to TRBJ2-5; D call uncertain. CDR1 and CDR2 (germline): SGHKS, YYEKEE (reference sequence). The CDR3 is 13 amino acids. Between the trimmed V and J ends, which lost 4 bases and 5 bases, there was a span of 12 bases. This chain's CDR3 is CASSILPGETQYF. The DNA of the CDR3 is TGTGCCAGCAGCATCCTCCCCGGGGAGACCCAGTACTTC.

V and J are TRBV12-3 or TRBV12-4 and TRBJ2-1; no clear D. CDR3 size: 17 residues. The V end lost 2 bases, the J end lost 0 bases, and 14 bases lay between the germline ends. The DNA for the CDR3 is TGTGCCAGCAGTTTAAGTACACCTTCGAGCTCCTACAATGAGCAGTTCTTC. The encoded protein is CASSLSTPSSSYNEQFF.

The chain is built from TRBV29-1 and TRBJ2-7; D may be TRBD2 (6 bases). This CDR3 contains 13 residues. V shed 5 bases and J shed 7 bases, with 18 bases lying between them. CDR1 is SQVTM and CDR2 is ANQGSEA in the germline V gene. The CDR3 DNA follows: TGCAGCGTTTCGCCGGGGGAAGTAGGGGAGCAGTACTTC. This encodes CSVSPGEVGEQYF.

The sample holds many counts of this clonotype. V and J are TRBV12-3 or TRBV12-4 and TRBJ1-2, with a possible D match to TRBD1 (5 bases). V was clipped by 3 bases and J by 1 base, with 6 bases between them. This CDR3 has 13 residues. The CDR3 is CASSFRVNYGYTF. The CDR3 DNA sequence: TGTGCCAGCAGTTTCAGGGTTAACTATGGCTACACCTTC.

This clonotype was seen a single time. The chain joins TRBV14 to TRBJ2-1, with 7 positions matching TRBD1. Per germline, CDR1 SGHDN and CDR2 FVKESK. J was trimmed by 5 bases and V by 4 bases; bases with no gene match: 14. The CDR3 contains 17 residues. CDR3 protein: CASSPRQGLRKHNEQFF. CDR3 nucleotide sequence: TGTGCCAGCAGCCCACGACAGGGTCTCCGCAAACACAATGAGCAGTTCTTC.

The V call is TRBV3-1, the J call TRBJ1-2; D is undetermined. From germline, CDR1 is LGHDT and CDR2 YNNKEL (reference sequence). Trimming removed 3 bases at V and 0 bases at J, with 8 bases between. The CDR3 covers 14 residues. For the CDR3, the DNA is TGTGCCAGCAGCCAGAAGGGCTCTAACTATGGCTACACCTTC. This sequence encodes CASSQKGSNYGYTF.

This clonotype was seen repeatedly, ten times or more. The J gene is TRBJ2-1, the V gene TRBV3-1; D gene unclear. The CDR3 runs to 12 residues. Germline assignment: CDR1 LGHDT and CDR2 YNNKEL (reference sequence). V gave up 4 bases and J gave up 9 bases, with 10 bases separating them. CDR3 DNA: TGTGCCAGCAGCCTCTCGCTGGGTGAGCAGTTCTTC. This codes for CASSLSLGEQFF.

This clonotype was found a few times. The V call is TRBV7-2, the J call TRBJ1-5; D gene unclear. Trimming removed 2 bases from V and 6 bases from J, with 8 bases in between. Germline V gives CDR1 SGHTA, CDR2 FQGNSA. CDR3 length: 13 residues. The CDR3 is CASSLILAQPQHF. DNA of the CDR3: TGTGCCAGCAGCTTAATCCTCGCTCAGCCCCAGCATTTT.

The table lists this clonotype with a few counts. This sequence joins TRBV5-1 and TRBJ2-2; D tentatively reads TRBD1 or TRBD2 (5 bases each). CDR3 size: 18 residues. Trimming cost V 0 bases and J 6 bases, with 21 bases left between them. Germline V gives CDR1 SGHRS, CDR2 YFSETQ. In nucleotides, the CDR3 is TGCGCCAGCAGCTTGGCCGAGATAGCGTCAATGGGGGCCGGGGAGCTGTTTTTT. Amino acid sequence: CASSLAEIASMGAGELFF.

This chain links TRBV4-2 with TRBJ2-7, with D perhaps TRBD1 (5 bases). CDR3 size: 14 residues. Germline V gene sequence: CDR1 LGHNA, CDR2 YNFKEQ. The ends were cut back, 4 bases at V and 0 bases at J, with 10 bases in the middle. The CDR3 here is CASSPDTSSYEQYF. In nucleotides, the CDR3 is TGTGCCAGCAGCCCGGACACCAGCTCCTACGAGCAGTACTTC.

The J gene is TRBJ2-7, the V gene TRBV4-1; 8 nucleotides agree with TRBD2. The ends lost 4 bases at V and 5 bases at J; junction bases unmatched: 7. CDR1 is MGHRA and CDR2 is YSYEKL in the germline V gene. The CDR3 contains 14 residues. CDR3 DNA sequence: TGCGCCAGCAGCCTCGCCGGGACTAGGGACGAGCAGTACTTC. Translated: CASSLAGTRDEQYF.

V gene TRBV18 combines with J gene TRBJ2-7; D remains unclear. Germline V gene lookup returns CDR1 KGHSH and CDR2 LQKENI. The CDR3 length is 14 residues. V lost 3 bases to trimming and J lost 4 bases, with 13 bases between them. The CDR3 here is CASSPAGLGYEQYF. The CDR3 DNA follows: TGTGCCAGCTCACCGGCCGGCCTCGGGTACGAGCAGTACTTC. Filled out from reference TRBV18 and TRBJ2-7, the complete variable domain reads NAGVMQNPRHLVRRRGQEARLRCSPMKGHSHVYWYRQLPEEGLKFMVYLQKENIIDESGMPKERFSAEFPKEGPSILRIQQVVRGDSAAYFCASSPAGLGYEQYFGPGTRLTVT.

This clonotype was counted only a few times. The genes are TRBV24-1 and TRBJ2-3; the D gene is possibly TRBD2 (6 bases). The germline CDR1 and CDR2 sequences are KGHDR and SFDVKD. V shed 3 bases and J shed 6 bases, with 21 bases lying between them. The CDR3 spans 17 residues. In nucleotides, the CDR3 is TGTGCCACCAGTGATGGAAAACTAGCCCCATTGGTCGATACGCAGTATTTT. Its translation is CATSDGKLAPLVDTQYF.